A selection of T cell receptor beta chains follows, all from one sample in a study of tumor-infiltrating lymphocytes in localized non-small cell lung cancer. Generated by immunoSEQ multiplex PCR, the TCRdb table keeps only in-frame clones and is missing some. This table holds tens of thousands of clones, approximately 83% found once. The source material was lung tumor tissue. The source of these receptors is a human donor with non-small cell lung cancer. Both conserved end residues are part of each CDR3. Fields, in order: clone size, D gene, V gene, J gene, CDR3 protein, CDR3 DNA. D genes are given only for firm matches. A row's size may be missing; if present it is once, few, many or a size class.

size: few
D: NA
V: TRBV18
J: TRBJ2-1
CDR3: CASSPVGDEQFF
DNA: TGTGCCAGCTCACCGGTGGGGGATGAGCAGTTCTTC

size: NA
D: NA
V: TRBV19
J: TRBJ1-6
CDR3: CASTDTYNSPLHF
DNA: TGTGCCAGTACGGACACTTATAATTCACCCCTCCACTTT

size: NA
D: TRBD2
V: TRBV7-2
J: TRBJ2-5
CDR3: CASSLAPLAGETQYF
DNA: TGTGCCAGCAGCTTAGCTCCCCTAGCGGGAGAGACCCAGTACTTC

size: NA
D: TRBD2
V: TRBV10-3
J: TRBJ2-7
CDR3: CAITSSGGDYEQYF
DNA: TGTGCCATCACTTCAAGCGGGGGGGACTACGAGCAGTACTTC

size: NA
D: NA
V: TRBV4-2
J: TRBJ1-3
CDR3: CASSQALVGVGNTIYF
DNA: TGTGCCAGCAGCCAGGCCCTTGTGGGGGTTGGAAACACCATATATTTT

size: NA
D: TRBD1
V: TRBV6-1
J: TRBJ1-1
CDR3: CASSPLTGTPEAFF
DNA: TGTGCCAGCAGCCCCCTGACAGGGACCCCTGAAGCTTTCTTT

size: once
D: NA
V: TRBV28
J: TRBJ1-2
CDR3: CASSSPTGIGYGYTF
DNA: TGTGCCAGCAGTTCGCCCACAGGGATTGGGTATGGCTACACCTTC

size: NA
D: TRBD1
V: TRBV6-5
J: TRBJ1-6
CDR3: CASRPGQGNNSPLHF
DNA: TGTGCCAGCAGGCCCGGACAGGGGAATAATTCACCCCTCCACTTT

size: few
D: NA
V: TRBV15
J: TRBJ1-6
CDR3: CATSRELRDIYNSPLHF
DNA: TGTGCCACCAGCAGAGAGCTCAGGGATATCTATAATTCACCCCTCCACTTT

size: NA
D: NA
V: TRBV5-1
J: TRBJ1-4
CDR3: CASSLGGTGSTNEKLFF
DNA: TGCGCCAGCAGCTTGGGGGGTACAGGGTCGACTAATGAAAAACTGTTTTTT

size: once
D: TRBD1
V: TRBV9
J: TRBJ2-7
CDR3: CASSLTGGAYEQYF
DNA: TGTGCCAGCAGCCTGACAGGGGGCGCCTACGAGCAGTACTTC

size: NA
D: NA
V: TRBV19
J: TRBJ2-1
CDR3: CASTGRPAYNEQFF
DNA: TGTGCCAGTACTGGCAGACCGGCCTACAATGAGCAGTTCTTC

size: NA
D: NA
V: TRBV30
J: TRBJ1-6
CDR3: CACHPPGSSYNSPLHF
DNA: TGTGCCTGCCACCCCCCAGGCAGCTCCTATAATTCACCCCTCCACTTT

size: NA
D: NA
V: TRBV7-2
J: TRBJ2-5
CDR3: CASSFAGSETQYF
DNA: TGTGCCAGCAGCTTTGCAGGCTCGGAGACCCAGTACTTC

size: NA
D: NA
V: TRBV10-3
J: TRBJ2-5
CDR3: CAIGGGETQYF
DNA: TGTGCCATCGGGGGCGGAGAGACCCAGTACTTC

size: NA
D: NA
V: TRBV30
J: TRBJ1-3
CDR3: CAWSPQGNTIYF
DNA: TGTGCCTGGAGCCCCCAAGGAAACACCATATATTTT

size: NA
D: NA
V: TRBV30
J: TRBJ1-5
CDR3: CAWSVAFNQPQHF
DNA: TGTGCCTGGAGTGTGGCGTTCAATCAGCCCCAGCATTTT

size: NA
D: TRBD1
V: TRBV7-2
J: TRBJ1-5
CDR3: CASSRQGYQPQHF
DNA: TGTGCCAGCAGTCGACAGGGATATCAGCCCCAGCATTTT

size: NA
D: NA
V: TRBV18
J: TRBJ1-1
CDR3: CASSPPGGRAEAFF
DNA: TGTGCCAGCTCACCACCGGGGGGACGGGCTGAAGCTTTCTTT

size: NA
D: NA
V: TRBV19
J: TRBJ1-2
CDR3: CASSITGKSHYGYTF
DNA: TGTGCCAGTAGTATTACAGGGAAGTCCCACTATGGCTACACCTTC

size: NA
D: NA
V: TRBV6-5
J: TRBJ1-5
CDR3: CASRRTRDSNQPQHF
DNA: TGTGCCAGCAGAAGGACTCGCGATAGCAATCAGCCCCAGCATTTT

size: NA
D: NA
V: TRBV7-2
J: TRBJ1-2
CDR3: CASSLGQPPYGYTF
DNA: TGTGCCAGCAGCTTAGGACAGCCTCCCTATGGCTACACCTTC

size: NA
D: NA
V: TRBV6-4
J: TRBJ1-2
CDR3: CASSDRQGSSRGYTF
DNA: TGTGCCAGCAGTGACCGGCAGGGCAGTAGCAGAGGCTACACCTTC

size: NA
D: NA
V: TRBV29-1
J: TRBJ2-1
CDR3: CSVPGANSYNEQFF
DNA: TGCAGCGTCCCTGGGGCCAATTCCTACAATGAGCAGTTCTTC

size: NA
D: NA
V: TRBV6-4
J: TRBJ2-3
CDR3: CASSEQERAAQYF
DNA: TGTGCCAGCAGTGAGCAAGAGAGGGCTGCGCAGTATTTT

size: NA
D: NA
V: TRBV11-1
J: TRBJ2-5
CDR3: CASSGRRRTEQETQYF
DNA: TGTGCCAGCAGCGGGCGCCGTCGGACTGAACAAGAGACCCAGTACTTC

size: NA
D: NA
V: TRBV5-4
J: TRBJ2-3
CDR3: CASSPGGATDTQYF
DNA: TGTGCCAGCAGTCCAGGGGGGGCCACAGATACGCAGTATTTT

size: NA
D: NA
V: TRBV5-6
J: TRBJ2-1
CDR3: CASSFRAEQFF
DNA: TGTGCCAGCAGCTTCCGGGCTGAGCAGTTCTTC

size: once
D: NA
V: TRBV6-5
J: TRBJ1-1
CDR3: CASSYRPAGHTEAFF
DNA: TGTGCCAGCAGTTACCGCCCGGCAGGGCACACTGAAGCTTTCTTT

size: NA
D: NA
V: TRBV9
J: TRBJ1-1
CDR3: CASSVDIGGTEAFF
DNA: TGTGCCAGCAGCGTAGATATCGGAGGCACTGAAGCTTTCTTT

size: few
D: NA
V: TRBV30
J: TRBJ1-6
CDR3: CAWTGSSYNSPLHF
DNA: TGTGCCTGGACAGGGAGCTCCTATAATTCACCCCTCCACTTT

size: NA
D: TRBD1
V: TRBV7-8
J: TRBJ1-5
CDR3: CASSLATGPHQPQHF
DNA: TGTGCCAGCAGCTTAGCGACAGGGCCCCATCAGCCCCAGCATTTT

size: NA
D: TRBD2
V: TRBV29-1
J: TRBJ2-1
CDR3: CSVLLAGGSYNEQFF
DNA: TGCAGCGTTCTCCTAGCGGGGGGATCCTACAATGAGCAGTTCTTC

size: NA
D: NA
V: TRBV19
J: TRBJ1-4
CDR3: CASSDRAGGVKLFF
DNA: TGTGCCAGTAGTGACCGGGCCGGCGGGGTTAAACTGTTTTTT

size: NA
D: NA
V: TRBV6-1
J: TRBJ1-2
CDR3: CASSMTDYGYTF
DNA: TGTGCCAGCAGCATGACAGACTATGGCTACACCTTC

size: NA
D: TRBD1
V: TRBV4-2
J: TRBJ2-7
CDR3: CASSQAQRTGVDEQYF
DNA: TGTGCCAGCAGCCAAGCGCAAAGGACAGGGGTCGACGAGCAGTACTTC

size: NA
D: NA
V: TRBV19
J: TRBJ2-1
CDR3: CASSPPAPHEQFF
DNA: TGTGCCAGTAGCCCCCCCGCTCCTCATGAGCAGTTCTTC

size: NA
D: NA
V: TRBV7-2
J: TRBJ1-1
CDR3: CAGALMAGLGTEAFF
DNA: TGTGCCGGTGCCCTCATGGCGGGTCTCGGGACTGAAGCTTTCTTT

size: NA
D: NA
V: TRBV19
J: TRBJ2-1
CDR3: CASSLDRPPDNEQFF
DNA: TGTGCCAGTAGTCTCGACAGACCCCCTGACAATGAGCAGTTCTTC

size: NA
D: TRBD2
V: TRBV7-2
J: TRBJ2-3
CDR3: CASSLAWGLAGADTQYF
DNA: TGTGCCAGCAGCTTAGCGTGGGGACTAGCGGGGGCAGATACGCAGTATTTT

size: few
D: NA
V: TRBV4-2
J: TRBJ2-1
CDR3: CASSQERLVHEQFF
DNA: TGTGCCAGCAGCCAAGAGAGACTAGTCCATGAGCAGTTCTTC

size: NA
D: NA
V: TRBV6-1
J: TRBJ2-1
CDR3: CASSEWGQYNEQFF
DNA: TGTGCCAGCAGTGAATGGGGTCAATACAATGAGCAGTTCTTC

size: once
D: NA
V: TRBV5-6
J: TRBJ2-2
CDR3: CASSLGLARNTGELFF
DNA: TGTGCCAGCAGCTTAGGCCTAGCGAGGAACACCGGGGAGCTGTTTTTT

size: NA
D: NA
V: TRBV11-3
J: TRBJ2-3
CDR3: CASSLGGDTDTQYF
DNA: TGTGCCAGCAGCTTAGGAGGGGACACAGATACGCAGTATTTT

size: NA
D: TRBD1
V: TRBV6-5
J: TRBJ1-5
CDR3: CASSYSPGGKQPQHF
DNA: TGTGCCAGCAGTTACTCCCCAGGGGGCAAACAGCCCCAGCATTTT